Shown below are 30 T cell receptor beta chains from a single sample sequenced in a study of identical twins. Using its own MiXCR run on the 5' RACE reads, TCRdb lists one record per CDR3 protein. The data show roughly 200,000 distinct CDR3 sequences, approximately 15% seen once. The same sample was also studied in work on T cells expressing NK-cell markers.

The specimen was CD8+ T cells sorted from blood. Source of these receptors: a woman aged 18-35 years in good health.

This clonotype was recorded a few times. This chain connects TRBV4-2 to TRBJ1-5; no reliable D call. The CDR3 runs 13 residues. From germline, CDR1 is LGHNA and CDR2 YNFKEQ. With 2 bases removed from V and 0 bases from J, the gap between germline ends came to 2 bases. The CDR3 DNA follows: TGTGCCAGCAGCCAATATAGCAATCAGCCCCAGCATTTT. The encoded protein is CASSQYSNQPQHF.

The table lists this clonotype with a few counts. The V gene is TRBV29-1, the J gene TRBJ1-2; the D gene is possibly TRBD1 (6 bases). The CDR3 covers 12 residues. Germline V gene sequence: CDR1 SQVTM, CDR2 ANQGSEA. CDR3 bases: TGCGCCCTGCAAGGGGGGACGGGTGGCTACACCTTC. Its protein product is CALQGGTGGYTF.

This clonotype occurred many times. The chain is built from TRBV29-1 and TRBJ2-7; D may be TRBD1 or TRBD2 (6 bases each). The germline gives CDR1 SQVTM, CDR2 ANQGSEA. The CDR3 has 14 residues. Trimming stripped 4 bases from V and 5 bases from J, with 18 bases between. DNA of the CDR3: TGCAGCGTTGGAACGACTAGGGGGGTCAACGAGCAGTACTTC. Translation gives CSVGTTRGVNEQYF.

The V gene is TRBV12-3 or TRBV12-4, the J gene TRBJ2-1; 9 bases map to TRBD1. This CDR3 comprises 14 residues. Trimming at V came to 6 bases and at J to 3 bases, leaving 3 bases not matched to a gene. CDR3 nucleotides: TGTGCCAGCAGCCCGACAGGGGGCTACAATGAGCAGTTCTTC. Its translation is CASSPTGGYNEQFF.

This clonotype was counted a few times. The genes are TRBV13 and TRBJ2-1; 7 bases map to TRBD1. With 5 bases clipped from V and 5 bases from J, the junction kept 3 bases outside the gene matches. Germline V lookup: CDR1 PRHDT, CDR2 FYEKMQ (reference sequence). CDR3 length equals 13 residues. This CDR3 is CASSQGQHNEQFF. CDR3 in DNA: TGTGCCAGCAGCCAGGGACAGCACAATGAGCAGTTCTTC.

V is TRBV7-8 and J is TRBJ2-5; TRBD2 matches 11 bases. Germline trimming cut 4 bases from V and 2 bases from J; bases unmatched to any gene: 6. This CDR3 has 16 residues. Germline lookup yields CDR1 SGHVS and CDR2 FQNEAQ. The CDR3 coding sequence is TGTGCCAGCAGCTGGAGACTAGCGGGATCACAAGAGACCCAGTACTTC. It encodes CASSWRLAGSQETQYF.

J is TRBJ2-6 and V is TRBV15; 7 bases agree with TRBD1. Germline CDR1 is LNHNV and CDR2 is YYDKDF (reference sequence). V lost 5 bases to trimming and J lost 1 base; unmatched junction nucleotides: 5. This CDR3 is 16 amino acids long. CDR3 DNA sequence: TGTGCCACCAGCCCAGACAGGGCTTCTGGGGCCAACGTCCTGACTTTC. It translates to CATSPDRASGANVLTF.

This clonotype turned up a few times. V gene TRBV29-1 combines with J gene TRBJ2-2, with TRBD2 as a possible D gene (6 bases). Trimming removed 7 bases from V and 4 bases from J, with 10 bases in between. The length of the CDR3 is 12 residues. Germline-derived CDR1 and CDR2 are SQVTM and ANQGSEA. CDR3 nucleotides: TGCAGCGCGATCGGGAGCACCGGGGAGCTGTTTTTT. It encodes CSAIGSTGELFF.

V and J are TRBV4-1 and TRBJ1-2; D unclear. CDR1 and CDR2 from the germline V gene are MGHRA and YSYEKL. The CDR3 covers 15 residues. V lost 0 bases, J lost 4 bases, and 12 bases lay in between. CDR3 region: CASSQDPGVRYGYTF. Here the CDR3 DNA reads TGCGCCAGCAGCCAAGATCCGGGAGTTCGCTATGGCTACACCTTC.

The rearrangement uses TRBV28 and TRBJ2-1, with 7 bases fitting TRBD2. CDR3 length: 14 residues. Germline-derived CDR1 and CDR2 are MDHEN and SYDVKM. The V gene end was trimmed by 5 bases and the J gene end by 6 bases; junction bases not matched to a gene: 7. CDR3 coding DNA: TGTGCCAGCAGTCCCGGACTAGAAGGCAATGAGCAGTTCTTC. Encoded protein: CASSPGLEGNEQFF.

This clonotype was seen a few times. As DNA, the CDR3 is TGCAGCGTTGAAGCCGGGACGGGGAGTATTGCCTACGAGCAGTACTTC. Its protein is CSVEAGTGSIAYEQYF. This chain joins TRBV29-1 and TRBJ2-7, with D perhaps matching TRBD1 or TRBD2 (5 bases each). V was trimmed by 1 base and J by 2 bases, leaving 18 bases between them. CDR1 and CDR2 from the germline V gene are SQVTM and ANQGSEA. CDR3 length: 16 amino acids.

V usage is TRBV11-2 and J usage is TRBJ2-7; possible D gene TRBD2, 5 bases. Germline assignment: CDR1 SGHAT and CDR2 FQNNGV. The CDR3 is 12 residues long. V lost 5 bases and J lost 5, with 10 bases in between. CDR3 residues: CASSQRVHEQYF. As DNA, the CDR3 is TGTGCCAGCAGCCAGAGGGTACACGAGCAGTACTTC.

Ten or more counts support this clonotype. The chain carries TRBV24-1 and TRBJ2-7; 10 nucleotides agree with TRBD2. Looked up from germline, CDR1 is KGHDR and CDR2 is SFDVKD. V gave up 3 bases and J gave up 6 bases; unmatched junction bases: 7. The CDR3 consists of 15 residues. The CDR3 bases are TGTGCCACCAGTGATCCTACCAGCGGGAGGGGCGAGCAGTACTTC. Translating gives CATSDPTSGRGEQYF.

This chain links TRBV7-8 with TRBJ1-1; D gene uncertain. The V end lost 7 bases, the J end lost 3 bases, and 15 bases lay between the germline ends. The CDR3 covers 14 residues. Germline values: CDR1 SGHVS, CDR2 FQNEAQ. This chain's CDR3 is CASIARGFDTEAFF. Here the CDR3 DNA reads TGTGCCAGCATTGCACGGGGTTTCGACACTGAAGCTTTCTTT.

The table lists this clonotype with a count of one. V gene TRBV10-3 combines with J gene TRBJ2-7, with TRBD2 matching 7 bases. CDR1 is ENHRY, CDR2 SYGVKD, per germline. The CDR3 is made up of 14 amino acids. V shed 2 bases and J 1 base; nucleotides not matched to a gene: 2. CDR3 region: CAISERGGSYEQYF. As DNA, the CDR3 is TGTGCCATCAGTGAGCGCGGGGGATCCTACGAGCAGTACTTC.

This chain joins TRBV16 and TRBJ2-7; no firm D call. From germline, CDR1 is KGHSY and CDR2 FQNENV. V gave up 0 bases and J gave up 3 bases, with 15 bases separating them. The CDR3 contains 16 residues. DNA for the CDR3: TGTGCCAGCAGCCAATCGTCTCTCGGCCGCGACTACGAGCAGTACTTC. It encodes CASSQSSLGRDYEQYF. Using reference TRBV16 and TRBJ2-7 for the parts outside the CDR3, the full variable domain is GEEVAQTPKHLVRGEGQKAKLYCAPIKGHSYVFWYQQVLKNEFKFLISFQNENVFDETGMPKERFSAKCLPNSPCSLEIQATKLEDSAVYFCASSQSSLGRDYEQYFGPGTRLTVT.

This clonotype appeared a few times. The rearrangement uses TRBV20-1 and TRBJ2-7; 8 bases are a match to TRBD2. Germline CDR1 DFQATT, CDR2 SNEGSKA (reference sequence). V gave up 3 bases and J gave up 5 bases; unmatched junction bases: 21. The CDR3 runs 18 residues. CDR3 region: CSASPLPAIGTRVHEQYF. CDR3 bases: TGCAGTGCTAGCCCTCTACCGGCTATTGGGACTAGGGTACACGAGCAGTACTTC.

At least ten counts were recorded for this clonotype. The V and J genes are TRBV6-5 and TRBJ1-4; TRBD1 might be the D (5 bases). With 0 bases removed from V and 4 bases from J, the gap between germline ends came to 18 bases. Germline CDR1 reads MNHEY; CDR2 reads SVGAGI. This CDR3 has 18 amino acids. The CDR3 nucleotides are TGTGCCAGCAGTTACTCGACGCAGGGCCTGCTCCATAATGAAAAACTGTTTTTT. The encoded protein is CASSYSTQGLLHNEKLFF.

The chain couples TRBV9 to TRBJ2-1; the D gene is possibly TRBD2 (6 bases). Between the trimmed V and J ends, which lost 4 bases and 6 bases, there was a span of 14 bases. The length of the CDR3 is 14 residues. Germline assignment: CDR1 SGDLS and CDR2 YYNGEE. In nucleotides, the CDR3 is TGTGCCAGCAGCCTGACTAGTCCGGGCAATGAGCAGTTCTTC. Translation gives CASSLTSPGNEQFF.

This clonotype occurred a few times. The chain recombines TRBV15 with TRBJ2-7; D unclear. The CDR3 runs 16 residues. From germline, CDR1 is LNHNV and CDR2 YYDKDF (reference sequence). Trimming left V 0 bases short and J 0 bases short, with 12 bases between. DNA of the CDR3: TGTGCCACCAGCAGAGATCCCCCACCGGTCTCCTACGAGCAGTACTTC. Protein product: CATSRDPPPVSYEQYF.

The chain uses TRBV7-8 and TRBJ1-5, with D perhaps matching TRBD1 (5 bases). The CDR3 runs to 14 residues. CDR1 SGHVS and CDR2 FQNEAQ come from the germline V gene. Between the trimmed V and J ends, which lost 3 bases and 4 bases, there was a span of 10 bases. The DNA for the CDR3 is TGTGCCAGCAGCTTCAGGGCTGAGAATCAGCCCCAGCATTTT. Translated, it gives CASSFRAENQPQHF.

This clonotype was found a few times. The V and J genes are TRBV20-1 and TRBJ2-5, with D unclear. Germline loops: CDR1 DFQATT, CDR2 SNEGSKA (reference sequence). CDR3 length equals 16 residues. Trimming took 0 bases from V and 4 from J, leaving 18 bases between them. The CDR3 reads CSARDSDPNPRETQYF. CDR3 bases: TGCAGTGCTAGAGATTCCGACCCTAACCCAAGAGAGACCCAGTACTTC.

In this sample, this clonotype turned up once. V and J are TRBV9 and TRBJ2-1; tentatively, D is TRBD2 (7 bases). CDR3 length: 16 residues. Germline CDR1 is SGDLS and CDR2 is YYNGEE. V gave up 4 bases and J gave up 4 bases, with 18 bases separating them. The CDR3 sequence: CASSPRGGGGYNEQFF. The CDR3 bases are TGTGCCAGCAGCCCTCGTGGGGGGGGCGGATACAATGAGCAGTTCTTC.

The chain recombines TRBV4-3 with TRBJ2-1; tentative D call: TRBD1 (5 bases). The CDR3 is 13 residues long. The V end lost 1 base, the J end lost 9 bases, and 10 bases lay between the germline ends. Germline loops: CDR1 LGHNA, CDR2 YSLEER. The CDR3 nucleotides read TGCGCCAGCAGCCAAGCAACAGGCGCTGAGCAGTTCTTC. The encoded protein is CASSQATGAEQFF.

The chain uses TRBV20-1 and TRBJ2-1; 7 bases map to TRBD2. This CDR3 spans 16 amino acids. Germline CDR1 and CDR2: DFQATT and SNEGSKA (reference sequence). The ends lost 6 bases at V and 8 bases at J; junction bases unmatched: 19. The CDR3 sequence: CSAPPASGAPWDEQFF. CDR3 nucleotide sequence: TGCAGTGCCCCCCCGGCTAGCGGTGCCCCCTGGGATGAGCAGTTCTTC.

This chain connects TRBV12-3 or TRBV12-4 to TRBJ2-3, with D tentatively TRBD2 (5 bases). V was cut by 6 bases and J by 0 bases, with 16 bases left in between. This CDR3 is built from 16 residues. In nucleotides, the CDR3 is TGTGCCAGCAGCCCCCCCATGGGCGGGAGCACAGATACGCAGTATTTT. Its translation: CASSPPMGGSTDTQYF.

The gene calls are TRBV7-9 and TRBJ1-3, with D uncertain. Trimming stripped 3 bases from V and 4 bases from J, with 10 bases between. CDR3 length: 14 amino acids. The germline CDR1 and CDR2 sequences are SEHNR and FQNEAQ (reference sequence). The chain's CDR3 is CASSLTRTGNTIYF. The CDR3, as DNA: TGTGCCAGCAGCTTGACCAGGACGGGAAACACCATATATTTT.

The chain carries TRBV4-1 and TRBJ2-7, with TRBD1 matching over 7 bases. Germline-derived CDR1 and CDR2 are MGHRA and YSYEKL. This CDR3 has 15 amino acids. Unmatched junction bases numbered 5, after V lost 1 base and J lost 2 bases. The CDR3 nucleotides are TGCGCCAGCAGCCAAGGTCCGGGACAGACCTACGAGCAGTACTTC. Translation gives CASSQGPGQTYEQYF.

The J gene is TRBJ2-2, the V gene TRBV7-9, with TRBD1 as a possible D gene (5 bases). V shed 3 bases and J shed 1 base, with 9 bases lying between them. Germline-derived CDR1 and CDR2 are SEHNR and FQNEAQ (reference sequence). The CDR3 runs to 15 residues. For the CDR3, the DNA is TGTGCCAGCAGCTTGAGGACAAGGAACACCGGGGAGCTGTTTTTT. As protein: CASSLRTRNTGELFF.

CDR3 coding DNA: TGTGCCAGCAGTTTATCCTCAACTTTCTTTGCTAGCACAGATACGCAGTATTTT. Translating it yields CASSLSSTFFASTDTQYF. J is TRBJ2-3 and V is TRBV27; D is uncertain. V gave up 0 bases and J gave up 0 bases, with 16 bases separating them. Germline CDR1 and CDR2: MNHEY and SMNVEV (reference sequence). The CDR3 has 18 amino acids.